Listed below are T cell receptor beta chains from one sample, sequenced in a study of control samples from healthy donors and cancer patients. Sequenced by immunoSEQ multiplex PCR; TCRdb stores in-frame clones only, minus some. The top ten hold approximately 5.1% of the sample, which has roughly 80,000 clones, over 75% seen once. Sequenced sample: blood. These receptors originate from a woman in her forties or fifties in good health. The CDR3 runs from the conserved cysteine through the conserved F or W. The D gene is left open where the match is weak. Only part of the rows carry a size: once, few, many, or a class if the clone is expanded.

v_call	d_call	clone_size	j_call	cdr3_aa	cdr3_nt
TRBV10-3	.	.	TRBJ2-2	CAISDEEVDTGELFF	TGTGCCATCAGTGACGAGGAGGTGGACACCGGGGAGCTGTTTTTT
TRBV19	.	.	TRBJ2-1	CATAGQHTSYNEQFF	TGTGCCACCGCGGGACAACACACCTCCTACAATGAGCAGTTCTTC
TRBV12-3/TRBV12-4	.	.	TRBJ1-5	CASASGPRQPQHF	TGTGCCAGCGCCTCGGGACCGCGTCAGCCCCAGCATTTT
TRBV12-3/TRBV12-4	.	.	TRBJ1-6	CASSRVFNSPLHF	TGTGCCAGCAGTAGGGTCTTCAATTCACCCCTCCACTTT
TRBV27	.	.	TRBJ1-4	CASSFEGNEKLFF	TGTGCCAGCAGTTTTGAGGGGAATGAAAAACTGTTTTTT
TRBV19	.	.	TRBJ2-6	CASRTVSGANVLTF	TGTGCCAGTAGAACTGTCTCTGGGGCCAACGTCCTGACTTTC
TRBV28	.	.	TRBJ2-3	CASSSYRQDNTDTQYF	TGTGCCAGCAGTTCTTATAGACAGGATAACACAGATACGCAGTATTTT
TRBV12-3/TRBV12-4	.	.	TRBJ1-2	CASRRGNYGYTF	TGTGCCAGCAGGAGAGGGAACTATGGCTACACCTTC
TRBV14	.	.	TRBJ1-2	CASSQGVNYGYTF	TGTGCCAGCAGCCAAGGGGTGAACTATGGCTACACCTTC
TRBV7-8	TRBD1	.	TRBJ2-7	CASSYWDRVNEQYF	TGTGCCAGCAGCTACTGGGACAGGGTGAACGAGCAGTACTTC
TRBV2	TRBD2	few	TRBJ2-3	CASTSGDSTDTQYF	TGTGCCAGCACTAGCGGGGATAGCACAGATACGCAGTATTTT
TRBV5-1	.	.	TRBJ1-6	CASSLAGYSPLHF	TGCGCCAGCAGCTTGGCCGGTTATTCACCCCTCCACTTT
TRBV29-1	TRBD1	.	TRBJ1-2	CSVRAQGALDYTF	TGCAGCGTTAGGGCGCAGGGGGCGCTTGACTACACCTTC
TRBV5-1	TRBD2	.	TRBJ2-3	CASRERGTADTQYF	TGCGCCAGCCGGGAGCGGGGCACGGCAGATACGCAGTATTTT
TRBV11-2	.	.	TRBJ2-7	CASSSLYEQYF	TGTGCCAGCAGCTCTCTCTACGAGCAGTACTTC
TRBV4-1	.	.	TRBJ2-1	CASSQDRVSYNEQFF	TGCGCCAGCAGCCAAGATCGGGTTTCATACAATGAGCAGTTCTTC
TRBV6-1	TRBD1	.	TRBJ1-2	CASSEQGRGYGYTF	TGTGCCAGCAGTGAACAAGGCAGGGGGTATGGCTACACCTTC
TRBV29-1	.	.	TRBJ1-1	CSILGPKNTEAFF	TGCAGCATATTGGGACCGAAAAACACTGAAGCTTTCTTT
TRBV30	.	.	TRBJ1-2	CAWMGGGFGYGYTF	TGTGCCTGGATGGGGGGAGGATTCGGCTATGGCTACACCTTC
TRBV6-5	.	.	TRBJ1-5	CASVWRREGNQPQHF	TGTGCCAGCGTTTGGAGGAGGGAGGGCAATCAGCCCCAGCATTTT
TRBV5-6	TRBD1	.	TRBJ1-3	CASSLGTGTGTIYF	TGTGCCAGCAGCTTGGGGACAGGTACGGGCACCATATATTTT
TRBV5-1	.	.	TRBJ1-6	CASSLGSSYNSPLHF	TGCGCCAGCAGCTTGGGGAGCTCCTATAATTCACCCCTCCACTTT